A selection of T cell receptor beta chains follows, all from one sample in a study of T cells in Graves' hyperthyroidism and ophthalmopathy. TCRdb called the multiplex PCR reads again in MiXCR, with one record for every CDR3 protein. The profile shows 350,000 to 400,000 distinct CDR3 sequences, approximately 15% of them singletons. The sample taken for sequencing was blood. Source of these receptors: a woman in her thirties with Graves' hyperthyroidism. Each CDR3 is given with its conserved first and last residue. A D gene is named only where the DNA matches it firmly. Expanded clones are given a class, and other clones once, few, many or no size at all.

TRBJ2-7	TRBV4-1	.	few	CASSPGHGKEQYF	TGCGCCAGCAGCCCTGGACACGGGAAGGAGCAGTACTTC
TRBJ2-1	TRBV7-2	TRBD2	.	CASSREGLAGFEQFF	TGTGCCAGCAGCCGCGAGGGACTAGCGGGATTTGAGCAGTTCTTC
TRBJ2-7	TRBV7-8	TRBD2	few	CASSQLAAVGEQYF	TGTGCCAGCAGCCAGCTAGCGGCAGTGGGTGAGCAGTACTTC
TRBJ2-6	TRBV28	TRBD1	many	CASGITMTGYRSGANVLTF	TGTGCCAGCGGGATAACCATGACAGGGTATCGCTCTGGGGCCAACGTCCTGACTTTC
TRBJ2-1	TRBV7-9	TRBD2	once	CASSLAGSGRGYEQFF	TGTGCCAGCAGCTTAGCGGGCAGCGGGAGAGGGTATGAGCAGTTCTTC
TRBJ1-1	TRBV6-1	.	few	CASSRIQGGSTEAFF	TGTGCCAGCAGTAGAATTCAGGGAGGTAGCACTGAAGCTTTCTTT
TRBJ1-1	TRBV12-3/TRBV12-4	.	.	CASSKVNTGAFF	TGTGCCAGCAGCAAGGTGAACACTGGAGCTTTCTTT
TRBJ2-3	TRBV29-1	.	many	CSANAGATDTQYF	TGCAGCGCAAATGCGGGGGCCACAGATACGCAGTATTTT
TRBJ2-7	TRBV30	TRBD1	.	CAGTGTGPYEQYF	TGTGCCGGTACCGGGACAGGACCCTACGAGCAGTACTTC
TRBJ2-6	TRBV12-3/TRBV12-4	TRBD1	many	CASSLRTGFRGGANVLTF	TGTGCCAGCAGTTTAAGGACAGGGTTTCGTGGAGGGGCCAACGTCCTGACTTTC
TRBJ1-1	TRBV25-1	.	few	CASSDPGRGYTEAFF	TGTGCCAGCAGTGACCCAGGGAGAGGTTACACTGAAGCTTTCTTT
TRBJ2-5	TRBV2	.	many	CASTRQMGRESETQYF	TGTGCCAGCACCCGCCAGATGGGCAGGGAATCGGAGACCCAGTACTTC
TRBJ2-5	TRBV13	.	many	CASSEGPGETQYF	TGTGCCAGCAGCGAGGGACCCGGAGAGACCCAGTACTTC
TRBJ1-1	TRBV6-1	.	.	CASSITPYTEAFF	TGTGCCAGCAGTATTACACCCTACACTGAAGCTTTCTTT
TRBJ2-3	TRBV7-9	.	few	CASSFTALTDTQYF	TGTGCCAGCAGCTTTACAGCCCTCACAGATACGCAGTATTTT
TRBJ2-7	TRBV28	.	many	CASRGQVIGQYF	TGTGCCAGTCGGGGGCAGGTCATAGGGCAGTACTTC
TRBJ2-7	TRBV6-5	TRBD1	many	CASSYSRTGGPYEQYF	TGTGCCAGCAGTTACTCGAGGACAGGGGGCCCCTACGAGCAGTACTTC
TRBJ1-3	TRBV12-3/TRBV12-4	.	.	CASSEPTGSGNTIYF	TGTGCCAGCAGTGAACCAACAGGGTCGGGAAACACCATATATTTT
TRBJ1-4	TRBV19	.	few	CASIPPAFDEKLFF	TGTGCCAGTATCCCACCAGCTTTCGATGAAAAACTGTTTTTT
TRBJ2-7	TRBV20-1	.	many	CSAPSAAYEQYF	TGCAGTGCTCCCTCGGCGGCCTACGAGCAGTACTTC
TRBJ1-5	TRBV15	.	many	CATSSLTANQPQHF	TGTGCCACCAGCAGTTTGACAGCGAATCAGCCCCAGCATTTT
TRBJ2-3	TRBV19	.	few	CASREKRFEDTQYF	TGTGCCAGTAGGGAAAAGCGGTTTGAGGATACGCAGTATTTT
TRBJ2-5	TRBV12-3/TRBV12-4	.	many	CASSTEGTQYF	TGTGCCAGCAGTACTGAGGGGACCCAGTACTTC
TRBJ2-3	TRBV20-1	.	many	CSATGTASSVGTDTQYF	TGCAGTGCCACCGGGACGGCCTCAAGTGTAGGCACAGATACGCAGTATTTT
TRBJ1-4	TRBV6-4	.	.	CASSETGGNEKLFF	TGTGCCAGCAGTGAGACAGGAGGGAATGAAAAACTGTTTTTT
TRBJ2-2	TRBV24-1	.	few	CATSDYKNTGELFF	TGTGCCACCAGTGATTACAAGAACACCGGGGAGCTGTTTTTT
TRBJ2-1	TRBV12-3/TRBV12-4	TRBD1	many	CASREGQRFYEQFF	TGTGCCAGCAGAGAGGGACAGAGGTTCTATGAGCAGTTCTTC
TRBJ2-1	TRBV24-1	.	many	CATSDLDPSYNEQFF	TGTGCCACCAGTGATTTGGACCCTTCCTACAATGAGCAGTTCTTC
TRBJ2-2	TRBV28	.	many	CASSSGANTGELFF	TGTGCCAGCAGTTCTGGGGCGAACACCGGGGAGCTGTTTTTT
TRBJ1-1	TRBV5-5	.	.	CASSLELGLITEAFF	TGTGCCAGCAGCTTGGAGCTCGGACTGATCACTGAAGCTTTCTTT
TRBJ1-5	TRBV20-1	TRBD1	.	CSAPKGTGDQPQHF	TGCAGTGCTCCGAAGGGGACAGGGGATCAGCCCCAGCATTTT
TRBJ1-1	TRBV9	TRBD1	few	CASSDQTGGSGLEAFF	TGTGCCAGCAGCGACCAGACAGGGGGGTCTGGCTTGGAAGCTTTCTTT